This TCR beta chain was sequenced for a study of blood T cell repertoires in COVID-19. The CDR3 is made up of 16 amino acids. V was pared by 2 bases and J by 8 bases, with 12 bases of the junction left unmatched. CDR1 is MNHEY and CDR2 is SVGAGI in the germline V gene. The data were produced by immunoSEQ multiplex PCR, yet TCRdb's version contains in-frame clones alone and is incomplete. The sample consists of some 390,000 clones, roughly 86% of them appearing once. The specimen was peripheral blood. This receptor was identified in a woman aged 60-70 years with COVID-19, enrolled during active disease. This chain joins TRBV6-5 and TRBJ1-3, with TRBD1 identical over 7 bases. CDR3: CASSYRGLTGVDTIYF. CDR3 sequence (DNA): TGTGCCAGCAGTTACCGAGGGTTAACAGGGGTGGACACCATATATTTT.